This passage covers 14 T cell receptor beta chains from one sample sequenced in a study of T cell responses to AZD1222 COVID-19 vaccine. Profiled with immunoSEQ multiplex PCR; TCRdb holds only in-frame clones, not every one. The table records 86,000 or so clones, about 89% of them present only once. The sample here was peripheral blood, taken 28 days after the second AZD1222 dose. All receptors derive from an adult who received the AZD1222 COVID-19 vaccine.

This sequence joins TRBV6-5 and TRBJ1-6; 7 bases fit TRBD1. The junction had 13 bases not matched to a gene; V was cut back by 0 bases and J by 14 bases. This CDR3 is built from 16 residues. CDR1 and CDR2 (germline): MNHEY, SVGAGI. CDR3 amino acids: CASSYSREGATRTLHF. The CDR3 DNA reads TGTGCCAGCAGTTACTCGAGGGAGGGGGCGACTCGTACCCTCCACTTT.

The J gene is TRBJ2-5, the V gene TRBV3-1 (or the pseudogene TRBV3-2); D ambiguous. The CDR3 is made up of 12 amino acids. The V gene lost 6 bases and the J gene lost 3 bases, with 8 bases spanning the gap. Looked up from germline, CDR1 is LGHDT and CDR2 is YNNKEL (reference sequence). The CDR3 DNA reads TGTGCCAGCAGTTTGGCAGAAGAGACCCAGTACTTC. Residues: CASSLAEETQYF.

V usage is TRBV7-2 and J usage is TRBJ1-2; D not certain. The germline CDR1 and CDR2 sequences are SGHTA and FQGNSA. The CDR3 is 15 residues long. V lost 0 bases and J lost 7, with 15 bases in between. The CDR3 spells CASSLARTDYFGYTF. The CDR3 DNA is TGTGCCAGCAGCTTAGCGAGGACGGATTACTTTGGCTACACCTTC.

The CDR3 region has the DNA TGCGCCAGCAGCTTGGCCGCAGGGGGCGCCGACACTGAAGCTTTCTTT. Translated: CASSLAAGGADTEAFF. This chain connects TRBV5-1 to TRBJ1-1; 8 positions match TRBD1. Germline lookup yields CDR1 SGHRS and CDR2 YFSETQ. The CDR3 runs 16 residues. Trimming cost V 0 bases and J 3 bases; bases outside gene matches: 7.

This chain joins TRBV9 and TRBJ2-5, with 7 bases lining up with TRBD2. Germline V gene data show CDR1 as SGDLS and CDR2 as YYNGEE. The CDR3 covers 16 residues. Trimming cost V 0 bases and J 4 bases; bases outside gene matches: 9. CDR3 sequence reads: CASSVGGGSSGETQYF. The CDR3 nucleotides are TGTGCCAGCAGCGTAGGGGGCGGGAGTTCAGGAGAGACCCAGTACTTC.

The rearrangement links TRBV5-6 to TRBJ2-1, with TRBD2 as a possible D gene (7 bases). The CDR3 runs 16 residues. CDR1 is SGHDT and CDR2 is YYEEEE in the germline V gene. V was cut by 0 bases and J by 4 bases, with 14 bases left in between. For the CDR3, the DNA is TGTGCCAGCAGCTTGGCAACGGGGGGCATGTACAATGAGCAGTTCTTC. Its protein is CASSLATGGMYNEQFF.

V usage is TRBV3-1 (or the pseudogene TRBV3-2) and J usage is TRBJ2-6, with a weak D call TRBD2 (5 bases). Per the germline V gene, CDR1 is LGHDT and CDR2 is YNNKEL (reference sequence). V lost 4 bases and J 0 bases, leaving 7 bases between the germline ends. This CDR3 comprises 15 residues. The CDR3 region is CASSPRGSGANVLTF. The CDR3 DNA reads TGTGCCAGCAGCCCCCGGGGCTCTGGGGCCAACGTCCTGACTTTC.

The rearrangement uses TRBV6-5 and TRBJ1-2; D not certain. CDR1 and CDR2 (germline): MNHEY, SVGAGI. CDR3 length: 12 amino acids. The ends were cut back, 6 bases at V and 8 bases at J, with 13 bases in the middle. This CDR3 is CASSRPPVGYTF. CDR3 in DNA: TGTGCCAGCAGCCGACCCCCAGTAGGCTACACCTTC.

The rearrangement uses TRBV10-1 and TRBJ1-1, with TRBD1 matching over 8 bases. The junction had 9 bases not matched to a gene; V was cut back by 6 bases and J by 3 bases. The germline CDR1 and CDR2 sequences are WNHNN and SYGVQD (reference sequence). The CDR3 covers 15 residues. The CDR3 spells CASRRYRDRYTEAFF. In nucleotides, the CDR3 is TGCGCCAGCAGGAGATACCGGGACAGGTACACTGAAGCTTTCTTT.

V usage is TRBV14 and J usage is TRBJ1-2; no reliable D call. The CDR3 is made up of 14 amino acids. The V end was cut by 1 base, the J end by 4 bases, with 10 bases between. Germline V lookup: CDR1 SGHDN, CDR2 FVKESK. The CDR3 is CASSQAGATYGYTF. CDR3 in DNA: TGTGCCAGCAGCCAAGCAGGCGCCACCTATGGCTACACCTTC.

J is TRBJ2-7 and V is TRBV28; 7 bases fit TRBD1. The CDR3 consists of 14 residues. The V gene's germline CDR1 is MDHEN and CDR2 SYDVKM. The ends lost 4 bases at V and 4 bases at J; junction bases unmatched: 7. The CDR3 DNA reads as TGTGCCAGCAGTTCCCCGGGCAGGGGGTACGAGCAGTACTTC. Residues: CASSSPGRGYEQYF.

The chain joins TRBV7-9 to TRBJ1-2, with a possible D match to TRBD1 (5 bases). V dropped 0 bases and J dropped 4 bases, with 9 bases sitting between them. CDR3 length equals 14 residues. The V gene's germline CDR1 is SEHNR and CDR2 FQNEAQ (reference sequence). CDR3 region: CASSLAAGAYGYTF. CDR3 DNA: TGTGCCAGCAGCTTAGCTGCCGGGGCCTATGGCTACACCTTC.

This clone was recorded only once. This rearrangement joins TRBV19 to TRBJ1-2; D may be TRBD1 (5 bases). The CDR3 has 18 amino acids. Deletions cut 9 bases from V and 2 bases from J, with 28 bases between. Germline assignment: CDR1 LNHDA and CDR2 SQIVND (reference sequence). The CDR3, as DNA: TGTGCCAGCTACGGGGGTGCTCGAGCCAGTAAGGAAAACTATGGCTACACCTTC. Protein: CASYGGARASKENYGYTF.

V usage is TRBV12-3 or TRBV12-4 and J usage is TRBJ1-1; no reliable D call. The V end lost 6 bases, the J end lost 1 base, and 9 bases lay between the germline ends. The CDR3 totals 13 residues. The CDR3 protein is CASRLQRNTEAFF. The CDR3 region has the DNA TGTGCCAGCAGATTACAGAGGAACACTGAAGCTTTCTTT.